This entry lists 11 T cell receptor beta chains sequenced from one sample in a study of early T cells in non-severe SARS-CoV-2 infection. TCRdb re-called the 5' RACE reads through MiXCR, storing one row per CDR3 protein. The repertoire holds about 55,000 distinct CDR3 sequences, approximately 15% seen once, with more than 8.5% in the top ten. Sequences were derived from whole blood, sampled at baseline. The receptor set was obtained from an adult who was a healthcare worker with PCR-confirmed SARS-CoV-2 infection or an uninfected control (not recorded which).

This clonotype was counted only a few times. The chain combines TRBV10-2 with TRBJ2-3, with 10 positions matching TRBD2. Germline V lookup: CDR1 WSHSY, CDR2 SAAADI. J gave up 1 base and V 2 bases, and 6 bases lay outside the gene matches. The CDR3 loop spans 17 amino acids. The CDR3 coding sequence is TGCGCCAGCAGTGAGGGGTCTAGCGGGGGCCGCACAGATACGCAGTATTTT. Residues: CASSEGSSGGRTDTQYF.

This clonotype was detected only a few times. The rearrangement links TRBV12-5 to TRBJ2-5; no definite D call. Germline V CDR1 and CDR2: LGHNT, FRNRAP. V was trimmed by 7 bases and J by 5 bases, leaving 14 bases between them. CDR3 length equals 13 residues. The CDR3 DNA sequence: TGTGCTAGTGCCATTTCTGGCCGGGAGACCCAGTACTTC. Translation: CASAISGRETQYF.

This clonotype appeared a few times. V and J are TRBV12-3 or TRBV12-4 and TRBJ2-2, with a weak D call TRBD2 (5 bases). Trimming cost V 5 bases and J 4 bases, with 14 bases left between them. The CDR3 is 15 residues long. The CDR3 nucleotides are TGTGCCAGCAGTACCACCTCTCGGGGCACCGGGGAGCTGTTTTTT. Translated: CASSTTSRGTGELFF.

CDR3 in DNA: TGTGCCAGTATGGAAAAGTCCAGGGTGAACACTGAAGCTTTCTTT. Its protein is CASMEKSRVNTEAFF. The chain recombines TRBV19 with TRBJ1-1, with a tentative D call TRBD1 (5 bases). Germline V gene data show CDR1 as LNHDA and CDR2 as SQIVND (reference sequence). This CDR3 is 15 amino acids long. Trimming took 7 bases from V and 0 from J, leaving 15 bases between them. Full variable domain (rest looked up from reference TRBV19 and TRBJ1-1): DGGITQSPKYLFRKEGQNVTLSCEQNLNHDAMYWYRQDPGQGLRLIYYSQIVNDFQKGDIAEGYSVSREKKESFPLTVTSAQKNPTAFYLCASMEKSRVNTEAFFGQGTRLTVV.

This rearrangement joins TRBV11-1 to TRBJ1-6; D ambiguous. The CDR3 is 14 amino acids. Germline values: CDR1 SGHAT, CDR2 FQDESV (reference sequence). The ends were cut back, 6 bases at V and 7 bases at J, with 13 bases in the middle. CDR3 protein: CASRPPGFNSPLHF. Written as DNA, the CDR3 is TGTGCCAGCAGACCTCCGGGTTTCAATTCACCCCTCCACTTT.

By proportion, this clonotype is medium-sized. The V call is TRBV29-1, the J call TRBJ2-1; 9 nucleotides match TRBD1. J lost 8 bases, V lost 4 bases, and 12 bases had no gene match. Germline-derived CDR1 and CDR2 are SQVTM and ANQGSEA. The CDR3 consists of 15 residues. CDR3 in amino acids: CSVGRGQGRGDEQFF. Here the CDR3 DNA reads TGCAGCGTTGGAAGGGGACAGGGAAGGGGCGATGAGCAGTTCTTC.

The chain employs TRBV7-9 and TRBJ2-2; possibly TRBD1 for D (6 bases). From germline, CDR1 is SEHNR and CDR2 FQNEAQ (reference sequence). The V gene lost 6 bases and the J gene lost 1 base, with 15 bases spanning the gap. This CDR3 contains 16 residues. In nucleotides, the CDR3 is TGTGCCAGCAGTCACCCCGTACAGGGGAACACCGGGGAGCTGTTTTTT. Amino acid sequence: CASSHPVQGNTGELFF.

In its sample, this clonotype was seen many times. J is TRBJ1-2 and V is TRBV12-3 or TRBV12-4; D call uncertain. The CDR3 is 13 amino acids. V was shortened by 2 bases and J by 3 bases, with 7 bases between the two germline ends. CDR3 nucleotide sequence: TGTGCCAGCAGTTTATTATTTTACTATGGCTACACCTTC. This translates into CASSLLFYYGYTF.

This clonotype appeared a few times. The V gene is TRBV19, the J gene TRBJ2-5; 8 bases are shared with TRBD1. V lost 8 bases and J lost 5; bases outside the gene matches: 10. CDR3 length equals 14 residues. Germline loops: CDR1 LNHDA, CDR2 SQIVND (reference sequence). Written as DNA, the CDR3 is TGTGCCAGTTACCCCGACAGGGGACGGGAGACCCAGTACTTC. It specifies CASYPDRGRETQYF. Full variable domain (missing parts from reference TRBV19 and TRBJ2-5): DGGITQSPKYLFRKEGQNVTLSCEQNLNHDAMYWYRQDPGQGLRLIYYSQIVNDFQKGDIAEGYSVSREKKESFPLTVTSAQKNPTAFYLCASYPDRGRETQYFGPGTRLLVL.

This clonotype occurred a few times. This chain links TRBV20-1 with TRBJ1-2; D uncertain. CDR3 length equals 10 residues. CDR1 and CDR2 from the germline V gene are DFQATT and SNEGSKA (reference sequence). The ends were cut back, 5 bases at V and 4 bases at J, with 5 bases in the middle. The CDR3 DNA is TGCAGTGCTGACTCCTATGGCTACACCTTC. It is translated as CSADSYGYTF.

This sequence joins TRBV5-5 and TRBJ1-1; D not resolved. The CDR3 has 14 amino acids. Trimming took off 2 bases at V and 1 base at J, with 9 bases between the two ends. From germline, CDR1 is SGHKS and CDR2 YYEKEE (reference sequence). DNA of the CDR3: TGTGCCAGCAGCTTAAGTGAGAGGAACACTGAAGCTTTCTTT. This encodes CASSLSERNTEAFF.